The present entry profiles one TCR beta chain with its context. This entry comes from a study of blood T cell repertoires in COVID-19. Generated by immunoSEQ multiplex PCR, the TCRdb table keeps only in-frame clones and is missing some. The sample records tens of thousands of clones, roughly 80% being singletons. Unmatched junction bases numbered 13, after V lost 3 bases and J lost 10 bases. Germline V lookup: CDR1 SGDLS, CDR2 YYNGEE. The CDR3 covers 17 residues. The sample was peripheral blood. The rearrangement joins TRBV9 to TRBJ2-1; 13 positions match TRBD2. The TCR was taken from a woman aged 50 to 65 with acute or convalescent COVID-19. The CDR3, as DNA: TGTGCCAGCAGCGACAATCCCGGGACTAGCGGGGCAAGGGAGCAGTTCTTC. This sequence encodes CASSDNPGTSGAREQFF. Looking up the rest from reference TRBV9 and TRBJ2-1 gives the full variable domain: DSGVTQTPKHLITATGQRVTLRCSPRSGDLSVYWYQQSLDQGLQFLIQYYNGEERAKGNILERFSAQQFPDLHSELNLSSLELGDSALYFCASSDNPGTSGAREQFFGPGTRLTVL.